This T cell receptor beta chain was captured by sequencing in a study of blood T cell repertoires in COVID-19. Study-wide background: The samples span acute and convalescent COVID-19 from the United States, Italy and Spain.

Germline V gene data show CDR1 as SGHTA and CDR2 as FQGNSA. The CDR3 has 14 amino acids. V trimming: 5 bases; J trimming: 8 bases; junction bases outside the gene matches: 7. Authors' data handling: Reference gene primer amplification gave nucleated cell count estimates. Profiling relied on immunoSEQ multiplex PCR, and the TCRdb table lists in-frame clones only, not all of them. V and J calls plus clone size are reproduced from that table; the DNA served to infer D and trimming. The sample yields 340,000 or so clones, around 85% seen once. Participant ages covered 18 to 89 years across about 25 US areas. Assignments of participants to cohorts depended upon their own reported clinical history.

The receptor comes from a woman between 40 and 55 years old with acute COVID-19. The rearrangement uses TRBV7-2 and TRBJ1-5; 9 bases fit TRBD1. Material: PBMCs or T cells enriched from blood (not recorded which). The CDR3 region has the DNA TGTGCCAGCAGCGAAACAGGGGGCGAGGAGCCCCAGCATTTT. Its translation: CASSETGGEEPQHF.